Detailed here is one T cell receptor beta chain. This clone's antigen is unknown. No base-level quality is on record; no much larger clone is a single base apart. The time point label of this sample denotes: about 28 days (+/-7) after the second vaccine dose. Because spike-specific TCR depth and breadth did not differ between the two schedules, AZD1222 recipients who got a second dose at roughly 4 weeks were pooled with those who got a second dose at roughly 12 weeks. Samples from vaccinated people were obtained from the UK trials COV001 and COV002, which included a single-blind randomized controlled phase 2/3 trial of AZD1222 (ChAdOx1 nCoV-19) in healthy adults. For TCRbeta chain sequencing, PBMC samples were collected from trial participants at day 0 and at day 28 after the second dose. The CDR3 regions of human TCRbeta chains were analyzed by immunosequencing. The paper's processing steps were these. TCRs in the repertoires were compared against a reference library of SARS-CoV-2-specific TCRs that had been generated with the MIRA antigen-specificity platform. Breadth was defined as the fraction of unique TCRs that were SARS-CoV-2-associated. Depth was defined as the fraction of total T cells that were SARS-CoV-2-associated. Using the MIRA data, every spike-specific TCR was mapped to the spike region that the TCR reacted to and assigned to either a CD4 or a CD8 class. Log10-transformed breadth and depth values were compared by one-way ANOVA with Sidak's multiple comparisons tests. Here the immuneACCESS table is served through TCRdb, limited to in-frame sequences with V and J called. Missing clones are a known gap in these copies; in checked studies unresolved V genes cover under half, and the rest lacks a known reason. V and J calls plus clone size are reproduced from that table; the DNA served to infer D and trimming. The sample includes about 150,000 clones, with 80% to 95% observed a single time. The ten largest clonotypes hold under 1.5% of the sample.

The data were obtained in a study of T cell responses to AZD1222 COVID-19 vaccine (dated by TCRdb to about 2021). At the level of the whole study: TCR sequencing was performed for 230 to 250 trial participants, of whom roughly 200 were given two doses of AZD1222 and some 25 were given two doses of MenACWY control vaccine. Trial participants were enrolled into age subgroups of 18-55, 56-69 and 70-plus years, which contained around 140, 26 and 57 TCR-sequenced participants, respectively.

Summary of the overall study and its limitations: The 56-69-year group was small, and its depth increase did not reach significance, likely because of low power. Conclusions about previously exposed vaccinees are limited, since just five to seven AZD1222 recipients were seropositive for SARS-CoV-2 at baseline. The whole spike protein was spanned by vaccine-associated CD4 TCRs, and dominant responses were seen in regions 160-218 and 743-854. Most participants were white British and females outnumbered males, and the authors suggested that clonal diversity may have been underestimated. Nearly half of unique spike-specific TCRs reportedly recognized epitopes outside regions mutated in the B.1.351 and B.1.1.7 variants. Because no day 14 peak-response samples were available, the repertoires could be characterized only after the peak T cell response. After two AZD1222 doses, spike-specific TCR breadth and depth were significantly higher than at day 0 and than in MenACWY recipients.

Looking up the germline V gene yields CDR1 SGHTA and CDR2 FQGTGA. V ends up 5 bases short and J 4 bases short, with an unmatched junction base count of 6. Inclusive of the bounding cysteine and phenylalanine, the CDR3 is 15 residues long. Left in the record is the CDR3 DNA by itself, 45 bases read in frame from the first base. Sample: peripheral blood, taken 28 days after the second AZD1222 dose. The V and J segments used are TRBV7-3 and TRBJ2-3; 10 nucleotides in the junction match TRBD1. This TCR was recovered from an adult who received the AZD1222 COVID-19 vaccine. The nucleotide sequence reads as follows: TGTGCCAGCAGCGCGACAGGGGGCAGGGCAGATACGCAGTATTTT. Its protein is CASSATGGRADTQYF.